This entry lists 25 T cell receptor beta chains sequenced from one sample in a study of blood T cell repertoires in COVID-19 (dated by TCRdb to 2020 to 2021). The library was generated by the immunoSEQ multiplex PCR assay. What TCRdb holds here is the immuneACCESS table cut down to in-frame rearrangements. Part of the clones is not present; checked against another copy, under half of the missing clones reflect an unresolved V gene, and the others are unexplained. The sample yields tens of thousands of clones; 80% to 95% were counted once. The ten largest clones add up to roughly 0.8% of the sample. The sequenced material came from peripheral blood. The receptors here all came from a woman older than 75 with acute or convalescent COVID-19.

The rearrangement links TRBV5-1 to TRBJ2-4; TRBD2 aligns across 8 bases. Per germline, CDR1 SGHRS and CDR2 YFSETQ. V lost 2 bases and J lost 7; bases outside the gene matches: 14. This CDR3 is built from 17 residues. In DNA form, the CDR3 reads TGCGCCAGCAGCTTAGAACCTAGCGGGTCCCCAGGGAACATTCAGTACTTC. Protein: CASSLEPSGSPGNIQYF. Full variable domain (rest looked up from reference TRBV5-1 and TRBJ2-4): KAGVTQTPRYLIKTRGQQVTLSCSPISGHRSVSWYQQTPGQGLQFLFEYFSETQRNKGNFPGRFSGRQFSNSRSEMNVSTLELGDSALYLCASSLEPSGSPGNIQYFGAGTRLSVL.

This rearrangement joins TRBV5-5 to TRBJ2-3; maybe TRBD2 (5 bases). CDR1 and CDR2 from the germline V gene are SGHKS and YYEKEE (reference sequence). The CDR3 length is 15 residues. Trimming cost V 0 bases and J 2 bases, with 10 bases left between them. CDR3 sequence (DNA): TGTGCCAGCAGCTTGGAAGGACTGAACACAGATACGCAGTATTTT. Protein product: CASSLEGLNTDTQYF. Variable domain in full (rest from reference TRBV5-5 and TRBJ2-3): DAGVTQSPTHLIKTRGQQVTLRCSPISGHKSVSWYQQVLGQGPQFIFQYYEKEERGRGNFPDRFSARQFPNYSSELNVNALLLGDSALYLCASSLEGLNTDTQYFGPGTRLTVL.

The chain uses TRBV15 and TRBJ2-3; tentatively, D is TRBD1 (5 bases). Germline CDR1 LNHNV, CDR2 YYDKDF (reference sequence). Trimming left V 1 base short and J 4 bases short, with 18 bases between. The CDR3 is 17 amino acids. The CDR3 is CATSRGLRQRLPDTQYF. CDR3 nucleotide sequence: TGTGCCACCAGCAGAGGTCTTAGACAGAGACTCCCAGATACGCAGTATTTT.

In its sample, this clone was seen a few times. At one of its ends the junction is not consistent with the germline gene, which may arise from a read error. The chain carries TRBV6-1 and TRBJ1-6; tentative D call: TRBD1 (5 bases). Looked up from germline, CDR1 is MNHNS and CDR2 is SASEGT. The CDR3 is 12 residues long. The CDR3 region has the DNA TGTGCCAGCAGTGAAAATCGCGCGGACATACAGTTT. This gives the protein CASSENRADIQF.

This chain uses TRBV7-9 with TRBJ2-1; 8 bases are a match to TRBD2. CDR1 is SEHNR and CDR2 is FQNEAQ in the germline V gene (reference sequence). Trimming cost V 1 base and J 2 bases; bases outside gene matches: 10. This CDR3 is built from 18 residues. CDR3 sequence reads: CASSLEMLIGGAYNEQFF. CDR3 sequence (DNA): TGTGCCAGCAGCTTAGAAATGTTGATCGGGGGGGCCTACAATGAGCAGTTCTTC.

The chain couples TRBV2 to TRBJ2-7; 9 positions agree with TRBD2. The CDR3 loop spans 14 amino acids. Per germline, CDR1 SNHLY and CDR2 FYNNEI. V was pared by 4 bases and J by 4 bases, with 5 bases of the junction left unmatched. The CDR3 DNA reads TGTGCCAGCAGTGCGGCTAGCGGGATTTACGAGCAGTACTTC. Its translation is CASSAASGIYEQYF.

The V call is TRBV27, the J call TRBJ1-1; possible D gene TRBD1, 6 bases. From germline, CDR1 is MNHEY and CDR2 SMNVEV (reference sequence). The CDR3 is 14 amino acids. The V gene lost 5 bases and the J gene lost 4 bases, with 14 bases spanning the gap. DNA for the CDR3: TGTGCCAGCAGTGCGCAGGGGTCTGGCACTGAAGCTTTCTTT. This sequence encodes CASSAQGSGTEAFF.

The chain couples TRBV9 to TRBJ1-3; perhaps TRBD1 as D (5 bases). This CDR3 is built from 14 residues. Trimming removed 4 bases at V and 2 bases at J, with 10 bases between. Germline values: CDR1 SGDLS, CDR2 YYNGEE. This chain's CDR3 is CASSPRQTGNTIYF. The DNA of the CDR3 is TGTGCCAGCAGCCCGCGACAGACTGGAAACACCATATATTTT.

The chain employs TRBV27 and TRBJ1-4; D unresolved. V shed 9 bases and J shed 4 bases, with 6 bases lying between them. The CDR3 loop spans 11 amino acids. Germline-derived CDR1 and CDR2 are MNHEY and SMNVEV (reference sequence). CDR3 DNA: TGTGCCAGGAGAGGTAATGAAAAACTGTTTTTT. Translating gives CARRGNEKLFF.

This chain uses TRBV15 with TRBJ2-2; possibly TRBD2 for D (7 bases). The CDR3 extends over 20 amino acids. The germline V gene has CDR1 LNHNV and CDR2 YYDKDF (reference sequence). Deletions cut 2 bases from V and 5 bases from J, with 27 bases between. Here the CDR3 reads CATSRPRRGGQGRLTGELFF. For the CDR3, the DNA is TGTGCCACCAGCAGACCCCGTCGGGGAGGGCAGGGGCGGTTGACCGGGGAGCTGTTTTTT.

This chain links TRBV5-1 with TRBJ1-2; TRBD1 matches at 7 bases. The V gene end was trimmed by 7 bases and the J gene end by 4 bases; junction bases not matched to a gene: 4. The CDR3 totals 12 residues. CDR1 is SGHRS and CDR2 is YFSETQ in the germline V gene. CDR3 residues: CASGTDSYGYTF. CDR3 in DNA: TGCGCCAGCGGGACAGATAGCTATGGCTACACCTTC.

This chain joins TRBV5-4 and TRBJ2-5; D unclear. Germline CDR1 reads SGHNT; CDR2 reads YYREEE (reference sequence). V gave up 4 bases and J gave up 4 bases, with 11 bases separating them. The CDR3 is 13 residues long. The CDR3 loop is CASSLGSGETQYF. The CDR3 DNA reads TGTGCCAGCAGCCTCGGCTCGGGAGAGACCCAGTACTTC.

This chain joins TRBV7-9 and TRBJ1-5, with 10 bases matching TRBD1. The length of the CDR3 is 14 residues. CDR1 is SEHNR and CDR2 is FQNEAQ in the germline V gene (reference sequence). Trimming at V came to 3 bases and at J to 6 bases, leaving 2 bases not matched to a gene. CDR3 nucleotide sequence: TGTGCCAGCAGCTTGACAGGGGGCAGTCAGCCCCAGCATTTT. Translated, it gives CASSLTGGSQPQHF.

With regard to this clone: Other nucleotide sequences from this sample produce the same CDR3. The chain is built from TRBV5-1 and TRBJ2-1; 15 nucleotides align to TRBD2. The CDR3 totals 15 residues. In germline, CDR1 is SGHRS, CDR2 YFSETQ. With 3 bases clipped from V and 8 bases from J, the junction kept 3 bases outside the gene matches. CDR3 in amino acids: CASSWTSGGADEQFF. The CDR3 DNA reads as TGCGCCAGCAGCTGGACTAGCGGGGGGGCTGATGAGCAGTTCTTC.

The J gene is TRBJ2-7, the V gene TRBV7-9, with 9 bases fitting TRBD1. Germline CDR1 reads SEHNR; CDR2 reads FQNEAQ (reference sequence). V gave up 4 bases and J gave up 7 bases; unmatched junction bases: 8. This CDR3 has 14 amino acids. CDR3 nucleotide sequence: TGTGCCAGCAGCTGGCGGGACAGGGTTTTTGAGCAGTACTTC. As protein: CASSWRDRVFEQYF. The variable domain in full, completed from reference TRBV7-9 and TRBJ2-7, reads DTGVSQNPRHKITKRGQNVTFRCDPISEHNRLYWYRQTLGQGPEFLTYFQNEAQLEKSRLLSDRFSAERPKGSFSTLEIQRTEQGDSAMYLCASSWRDRVFEQYFGPGTRLTVT.

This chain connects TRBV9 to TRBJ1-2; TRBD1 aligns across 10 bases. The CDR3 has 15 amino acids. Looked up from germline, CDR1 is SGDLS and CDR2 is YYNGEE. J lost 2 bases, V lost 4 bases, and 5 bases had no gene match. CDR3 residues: CASSTSGQGNYGYTF. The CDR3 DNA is TGTGCCAGCAGCACATCGGGACAGGGGAACTATGGCTACACCTTC. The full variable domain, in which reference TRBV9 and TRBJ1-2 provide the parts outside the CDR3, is DSGVTQTPKHLITATGQRVTLRCSPRSGDLSVYWYQQSLDQGLQFLIQYYNGEERAKGNILERFSAQQFPDLHSELNLSSLELGDSALYFCASSTSGQGNYGYTFGSGTRLTVV.

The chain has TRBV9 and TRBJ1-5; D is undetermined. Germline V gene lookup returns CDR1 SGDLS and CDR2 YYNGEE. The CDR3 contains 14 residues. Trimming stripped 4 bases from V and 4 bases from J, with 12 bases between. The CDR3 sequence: CASSSREVNQPQHF. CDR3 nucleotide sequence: TGTGCCAGCAGCTCCCGGGAGGTAAATCAGCCCCAGCATTTT.

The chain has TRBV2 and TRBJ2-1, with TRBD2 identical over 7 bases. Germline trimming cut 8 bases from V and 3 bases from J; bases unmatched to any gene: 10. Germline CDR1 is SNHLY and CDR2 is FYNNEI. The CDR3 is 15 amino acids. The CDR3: CASLRGAGIYNEQFF. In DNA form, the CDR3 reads TGTGCCAGCCTGCGGGGAGCGGGGATCTACAATGAGCAGTTCTTC.

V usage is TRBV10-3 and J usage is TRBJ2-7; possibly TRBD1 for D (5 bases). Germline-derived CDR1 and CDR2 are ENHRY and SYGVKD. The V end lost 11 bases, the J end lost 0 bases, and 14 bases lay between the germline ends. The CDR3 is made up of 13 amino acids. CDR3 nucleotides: TGTGCCGTTCAACAGGTGAGCTCCTACGAGCAGTACTTC. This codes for CAVQQVSSYEQYF.

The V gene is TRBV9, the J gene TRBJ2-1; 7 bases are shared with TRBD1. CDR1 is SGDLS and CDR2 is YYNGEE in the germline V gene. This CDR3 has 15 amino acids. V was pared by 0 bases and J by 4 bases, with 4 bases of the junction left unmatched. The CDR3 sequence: CASSVEGARYNEQFF. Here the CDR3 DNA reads TGTGCCAGCAGCGTAGAGGGGGCTAGGTACAATGAGCAGTTCTTC.

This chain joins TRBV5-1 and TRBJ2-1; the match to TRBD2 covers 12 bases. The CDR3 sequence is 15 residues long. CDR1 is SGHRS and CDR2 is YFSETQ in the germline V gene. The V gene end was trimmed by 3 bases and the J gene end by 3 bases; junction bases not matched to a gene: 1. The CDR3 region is CASSWTSGDYNEQFF. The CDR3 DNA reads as TGCGCCAGCAGCTGGACTAGCGGGGACTACAATGAGCAGTTCTTC.

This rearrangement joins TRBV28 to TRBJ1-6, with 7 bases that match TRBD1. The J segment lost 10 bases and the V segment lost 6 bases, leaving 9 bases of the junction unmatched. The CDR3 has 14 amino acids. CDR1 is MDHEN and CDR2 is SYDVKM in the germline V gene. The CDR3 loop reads CASSLDRAESPLHF. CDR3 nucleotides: TGTGCCAGCAGCCTCGACAGGGCGGAATCACCCCTCCACTTT.

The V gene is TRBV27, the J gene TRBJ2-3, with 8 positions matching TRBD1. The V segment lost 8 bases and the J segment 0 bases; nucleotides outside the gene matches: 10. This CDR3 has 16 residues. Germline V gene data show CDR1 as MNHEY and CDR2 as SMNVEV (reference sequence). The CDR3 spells CASRTGIQLSTDTQYF. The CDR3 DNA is TGTGCCAGCCGGACAGGGATTCAACTAAGCACAGATACGCAGTATTTT.

The DNA of the CDR3 is TGCGCCAGCAGCCAAGATCTTCGGGTCCAGCCCCAGCATTTT. Translated, it gives CASSQDLRVQPQHF. J is TRBJ1-5 and V is TRBV4-1, with D unclear. CDR3 length: 14 amino acids. The V end lost 0 bases, the J end lost 7 bases, and 10 bases lay between the germline ends. The germline V gene has CDR1 MGHRA and CDR2 YSYEKL.

CDR3: CASSQTTEAFF. The CDR3 DNA reads TGTGCCAGCAGCCAAACTACTGAAGCTTTCTTT. J is TRBJ1-1 and V is TRBV3-1 (or the pseudogene TRBV3-2); D is undetermined. V lost 2 bases, J lost 5 bases, and 3 bases lay in between. Germline V gives CDR1 LGHDT, CDR2 YNNKEL (reference sequence). The CDR3 sequence is 11 residues long.